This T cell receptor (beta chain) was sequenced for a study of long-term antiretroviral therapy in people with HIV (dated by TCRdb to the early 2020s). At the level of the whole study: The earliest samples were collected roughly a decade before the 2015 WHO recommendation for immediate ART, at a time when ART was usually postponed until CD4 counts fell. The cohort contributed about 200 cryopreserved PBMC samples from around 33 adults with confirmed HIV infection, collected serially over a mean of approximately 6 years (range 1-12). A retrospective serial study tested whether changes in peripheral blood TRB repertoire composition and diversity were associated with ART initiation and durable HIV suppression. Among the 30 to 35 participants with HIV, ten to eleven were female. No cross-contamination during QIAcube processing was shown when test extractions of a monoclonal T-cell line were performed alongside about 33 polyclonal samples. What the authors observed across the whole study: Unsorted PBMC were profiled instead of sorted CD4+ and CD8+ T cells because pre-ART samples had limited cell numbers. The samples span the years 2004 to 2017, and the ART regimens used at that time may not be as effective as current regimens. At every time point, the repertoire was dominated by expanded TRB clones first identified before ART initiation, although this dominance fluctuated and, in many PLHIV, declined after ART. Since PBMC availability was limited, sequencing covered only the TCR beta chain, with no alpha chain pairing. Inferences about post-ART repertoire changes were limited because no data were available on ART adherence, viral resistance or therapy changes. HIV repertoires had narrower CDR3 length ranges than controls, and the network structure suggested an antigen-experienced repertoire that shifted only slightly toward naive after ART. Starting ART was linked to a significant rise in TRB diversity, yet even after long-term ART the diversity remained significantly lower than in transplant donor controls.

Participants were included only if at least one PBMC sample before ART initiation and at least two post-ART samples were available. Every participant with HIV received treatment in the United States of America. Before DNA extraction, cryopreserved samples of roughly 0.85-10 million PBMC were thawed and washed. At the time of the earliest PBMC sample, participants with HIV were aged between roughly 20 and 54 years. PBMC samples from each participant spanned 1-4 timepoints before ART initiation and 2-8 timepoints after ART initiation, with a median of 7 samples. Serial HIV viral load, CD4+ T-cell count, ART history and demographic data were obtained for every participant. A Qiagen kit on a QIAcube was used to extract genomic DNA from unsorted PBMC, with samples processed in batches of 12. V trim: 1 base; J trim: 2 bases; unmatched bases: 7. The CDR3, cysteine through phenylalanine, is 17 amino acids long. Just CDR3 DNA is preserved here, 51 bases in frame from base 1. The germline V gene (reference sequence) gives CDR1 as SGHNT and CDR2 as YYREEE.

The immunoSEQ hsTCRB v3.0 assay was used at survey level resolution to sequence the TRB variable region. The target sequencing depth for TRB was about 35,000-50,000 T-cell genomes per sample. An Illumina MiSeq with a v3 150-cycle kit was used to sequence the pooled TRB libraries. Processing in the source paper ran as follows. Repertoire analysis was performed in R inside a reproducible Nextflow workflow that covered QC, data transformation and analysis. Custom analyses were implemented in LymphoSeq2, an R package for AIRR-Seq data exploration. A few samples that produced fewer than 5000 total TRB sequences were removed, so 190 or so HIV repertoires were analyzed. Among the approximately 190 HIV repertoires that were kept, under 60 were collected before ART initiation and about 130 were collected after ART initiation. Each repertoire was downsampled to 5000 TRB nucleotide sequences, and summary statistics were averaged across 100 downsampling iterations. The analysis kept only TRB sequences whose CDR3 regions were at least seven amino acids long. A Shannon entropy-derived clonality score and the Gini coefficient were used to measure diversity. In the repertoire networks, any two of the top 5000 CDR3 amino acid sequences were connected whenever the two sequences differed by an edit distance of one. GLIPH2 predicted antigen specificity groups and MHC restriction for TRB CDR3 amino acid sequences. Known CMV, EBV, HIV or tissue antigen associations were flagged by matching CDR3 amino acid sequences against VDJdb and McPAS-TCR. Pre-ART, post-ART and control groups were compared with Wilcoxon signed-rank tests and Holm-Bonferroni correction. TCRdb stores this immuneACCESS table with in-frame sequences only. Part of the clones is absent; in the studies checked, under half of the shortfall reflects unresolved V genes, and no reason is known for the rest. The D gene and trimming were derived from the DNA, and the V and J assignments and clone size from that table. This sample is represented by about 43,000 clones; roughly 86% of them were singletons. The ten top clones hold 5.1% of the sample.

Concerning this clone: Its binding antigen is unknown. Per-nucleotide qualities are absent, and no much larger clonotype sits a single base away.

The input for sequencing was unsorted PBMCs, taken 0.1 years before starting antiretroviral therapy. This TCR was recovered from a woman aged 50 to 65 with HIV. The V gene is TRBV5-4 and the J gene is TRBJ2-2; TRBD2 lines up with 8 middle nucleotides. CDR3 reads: CASSLSGRGGNTGELFF. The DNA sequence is TGTGCCAGCAGCTTGTCGGGTCGGGGGGGAAACACCGGGGAGCTGTTTTTT.